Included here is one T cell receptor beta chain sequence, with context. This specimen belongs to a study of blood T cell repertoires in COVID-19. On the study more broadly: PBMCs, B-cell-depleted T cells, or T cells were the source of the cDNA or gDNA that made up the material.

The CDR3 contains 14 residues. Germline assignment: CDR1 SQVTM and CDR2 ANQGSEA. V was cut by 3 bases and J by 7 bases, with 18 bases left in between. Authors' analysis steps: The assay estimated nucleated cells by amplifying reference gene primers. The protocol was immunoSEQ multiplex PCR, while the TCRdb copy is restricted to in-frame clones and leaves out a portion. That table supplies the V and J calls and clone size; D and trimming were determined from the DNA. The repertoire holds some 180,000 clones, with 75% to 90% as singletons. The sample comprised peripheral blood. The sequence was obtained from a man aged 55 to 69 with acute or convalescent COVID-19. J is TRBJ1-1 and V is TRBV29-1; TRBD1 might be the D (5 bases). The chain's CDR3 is CSVDHSRGTFEAFF. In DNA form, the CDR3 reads TGCAGCGTTGATCACTCTAGGGGAACCTTTGAAGCTTTCTTT.